The clone carrying this T cell receptor (beta chain) was detected a few times. This table comes from immunoSEQ multiplex PCR, and its TCRdb copy is limited to in-frame clones, with some not included. The repertoire includes about 140,000 clones, around 93% of them detected once, and approximately 10% sits in the top ten. The entry originates in a study of cytotoxic CD8 clonotypes in ibrutinib-treated CLL. CDR1 SGHAT and CDR2 FQNNGV come from the germline V gene. CDR3 length: 13 residues. Trimming removed 0 bases from V and 4 bases from J, with 3 bases in between. The chain employs TRBV11-2 and TRBJ2-2; D is unresolved. The sequenced sample was PBMCs, obtained after 12 months of ibrutinib treatment. The source is a human donor with chronic lymphocytic leukemia. The CDR3 loop is CASSLDSTGELFF. The DNA for the CDR3 is TGTGCCAGCAGCTTAGATTCCACCGGGGAGCTGTTTTTT. Together with reference TRBV11-2 and TRBJ2-2, the CDR3 gives the full variable domain: EAGVAQSPRYKIIEKRQSVAFWCNPISGHATLYWYQQILGQGPKLLIQFQNNGVVDDSQLPKDRFSAERLKGVDSTLKIQPAKLEDSAVYLCASSLDSTGELFFGEGSRLTVL.